A single sample gave rise to the 4 T cell receptor beta chains below, sequenced in a study of blood T cell repertoires in COVID-19. The assay was immunoSEQ multiplex PCR, and TCRdb's table has in-frame clones only and misses some. The sample holds about 310,000 clones, 70% to 90% seen once. Sequences were obtained from PBMCs or T cells enriched from blood (not recorded which). The receptors here all came from a woman aged 40 to 50 who had recovered from COVID-19.

This sequence joins TRBV19 and TRBJ2-2; 7 bases fit TRBD1. CDR3 length equals 15 residues. Unmatched junction bases numbered 5, after V lost 6 bases and J lost 1 base. Germline assignment: CDR1 LNHDA and CDR2 SQIVND (reference sequence). For the CDR3, the DNA is TGTGCCAGTAGAGCCTGGACAGGGAACACCGGGGAGCTGTTTTTT. It translates to CASRAWTGNTGELFF.

The chain is built from TRBV14 and TRBJ2-7; 7 bases line up with TRBD1. This CDR3 has 14 residues. Germline assignment: CDR1 SGHDN and CDR2 FVKESK. V was clipped by 0 bases and J by 12 bases; unmatched bases: 11. DNA for the CDR3: TGTGCCAGCAGCCAAGATGCGACAGGGAAAAGGTGGTACTTC. Its translation: CASSQDATGKRWYF.

This clone turned up a few times. This chain uses TRBV6-5 with TRBJ1-2; a weak D match, TRBD1 (5 bases). This CDR3 contains 16 residues. The germline CDR1 and CDR2 sequences are MNHEY and SVGAGI. V was clipped by 2 bases and J by 4 bases, with 17 bases between them. CDR3 sequence (DNA): TGTGCCAGCAGTTACCCTGCCGGGGGTACTTCCTATGGCTACACCTTC. Its protein is CASSYPAGGTSYGYTF.

V is TRBV10-1 and J is TRBJ1-5; D might be TRBD1 (6 bases). The V end lost 4 bases, the J end lost 0 bases, and 10 bases lay between the germline ends. The CDR3 is 15 residues long. Looked up from germline, CDR1 is WNHNN and CDR2 is SYGVQD (reference sequence). CDR3 sequence reads: CASSGRTDSNQPQHF. CDR3 sequence (DNA): TGCGCCAGCAGTGGAAGGACAGATAGCAATCAGCCCCAGCATTTT.